This T cell receptor beta chain is from a study of blood T cell repertoires in COVID-19. Sequencing used immunoSEQ multiplex PCR; TCRdb keeps in-frame clones, though not all of them. The sample contains around 100,000 clones, around 81% of which appear only once. This clone was detected once. The sample was peripheral blood. This TCR was sampled from a man older than 75 with COVID-19, enrolled during active disease.

CDR3 bases: TGTGCCAGTGACGCTGGGGACAGGGAGAATTCACCCCTCCACTTT. Translating gives CASDAGDRENSPLHF. V usage is TRBV6-5 and J usage is TRBJ1-6; TRBD1 aligns across 9 bases. CDR3 length equals 15 residues. Germline V gene lookup returns CDR1 MNHEY and CDR2 SVGAGI. After removal of 9 bases from V and 7 bases from J, the junction contained 10 bases not matched to a gene.